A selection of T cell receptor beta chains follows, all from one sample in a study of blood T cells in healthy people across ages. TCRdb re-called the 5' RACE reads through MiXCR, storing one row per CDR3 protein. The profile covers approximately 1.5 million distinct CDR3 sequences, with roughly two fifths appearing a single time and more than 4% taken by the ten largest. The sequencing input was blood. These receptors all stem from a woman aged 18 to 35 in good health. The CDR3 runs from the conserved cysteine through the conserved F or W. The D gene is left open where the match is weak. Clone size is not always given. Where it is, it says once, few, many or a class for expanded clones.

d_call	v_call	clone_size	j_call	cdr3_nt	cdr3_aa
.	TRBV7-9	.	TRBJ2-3	TGTGCCAGCAGCTTAGTTGAAGTTTTGCGGGGTATAAGCACAGATACGCAGTATTTT	CASSLVEVLRGISTDTQYF
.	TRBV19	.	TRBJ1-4	TGTGCCAGTAGTATGGTCCCGGATCCTAATGAAAAACTGTTTTTT	CASSMVPDPNEKLFF
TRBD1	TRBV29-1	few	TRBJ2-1	TGCAGCGTCCGACAGGGTTCTGGCTACAATGAGCAGTTCTTC	CSVRQGSGYNEQFF
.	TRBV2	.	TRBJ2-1	TGTGCCAGCAAAAACCAGGGCTGGAGTGAGCAGTTCTTC	CASKNQGWSEQFF
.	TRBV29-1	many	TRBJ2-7	TGCAGCGTTGAAGATAGGCCAATCGGTTCCTACGAGCAGTACTTC	CSVEDRPIGSYEQYF
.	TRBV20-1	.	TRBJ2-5	TGCAGTGCTAGAGGCGATGGGTCCTACAATGAGCAGTACTTC	CSARGDGSYNEQYF
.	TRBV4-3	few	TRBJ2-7	TGCGCCAGCAGCGCCGAGGGTTTCTCCTACGAGCAGTACTTC	CASSAEGFSYEQYF
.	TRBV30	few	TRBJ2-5	TGTGCCTGGAGCCGGACGGGAGTTTTAGAGACCCAGTACTTC	CAWSRTGVLETQYF
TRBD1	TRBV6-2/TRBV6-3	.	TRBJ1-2	TGTGCCAGCAGTTCCGGGACAGGGGTAGCCTATGGCTACACCTTC	CASSSGTGVAYGYTF
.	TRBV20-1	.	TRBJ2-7	TGCAGTGCTACAGGCTACAATGAGCAGTACTTC	CSATGYNEQYF
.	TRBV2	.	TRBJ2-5	TGTGCCAGCAGTGGGTACGGGAGGAGGGACAACAAAGAGACCCAGTACTTC	CASSGYGRRDNKETQYF
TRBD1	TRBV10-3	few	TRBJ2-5	TGTGCCATCCAGGGAACAGGGGCAGAGACCCAGTACTTC	CAIQGTGAETQYF
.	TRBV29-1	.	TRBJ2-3	TGCAGCGTTGAAAGGTCTAGCACAGATACGCAGTATTTT	CSVERSSTDTQYF
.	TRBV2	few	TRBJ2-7	TGTGCCAGCATTACATCCTACGAGCAGTACTTC	CASITSYEQYF
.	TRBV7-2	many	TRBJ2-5	TGTGCCAGCAGCTTAGTCCGGATACAAGAGACCCAGTACTTC	CASSLVRIQETQYF
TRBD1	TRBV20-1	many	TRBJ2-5	TGCAGTGCTAGATCGGACAGGAAGGAGACCCAGTACTTC	CSARSDRKETQYF
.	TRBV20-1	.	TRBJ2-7	TGCAGTGCTAGTACCCCGGGACGGAACTACGAGCAGTACTTC	CSASTPGRNYEQYF
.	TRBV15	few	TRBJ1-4	TGTGCCACCAGCAGAGACTCAACACGTACAACTAATGAAAAACTGTTTTTT	CATSRDSTRTTNEKLFF
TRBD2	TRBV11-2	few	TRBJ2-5	TGTGCCAGCAGCTTACATCAGCGGGGCGAGACCCAGTACTTC	CASSLHQRGETQYF
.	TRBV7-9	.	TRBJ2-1	TGTGCCAGCAGCGCAGGAACCGACAACAATGAGCAGTTCTTC	CASSAGTDNNEQFF
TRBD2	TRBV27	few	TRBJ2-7	TGTGCCAGCAGTTTCGCGGGAGCGCAATACGAGCAGTACTTC	CASSFAGAQYEQYF
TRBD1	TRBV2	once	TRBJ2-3	TGTGCCAGCAGGAACACAGGGGGCGTTGATACGCAGTATTTT	CASRNTGGVDTQYF
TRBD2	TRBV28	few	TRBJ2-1	TGTGCCAGCAGTTGGCTAGCGGAAGACAGCTCCTACAATGAGCAGTTCTTC	CASSWLAEDSSYNEQFF
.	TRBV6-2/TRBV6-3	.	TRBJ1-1	TGTGCCAGCAGCGTACTGTGGGGTGAGCGCACCCGGGGCACTGAAGCTTTCTTT	CASSVLWGERTRGTEAFF
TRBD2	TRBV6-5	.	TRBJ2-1	TGTGCCAGCAGTTACCACGTAGGACTAGCGGGGCAACATGAGCAGTTCTTC	CASSYHVGLAGQHEQFF
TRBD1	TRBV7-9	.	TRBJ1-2	TGTGCCAGCAGTTCACCGGGACAGGGGATAGGCGGCTACACCTTC	CASSSPGQGIGGYTF